This T cell receptor beta chain derives from a study of cytomegalovirus exposure and HLA in healthy donors. PCR amplification relied on 60 Vbeta primers (plus 13 Jbeta primers). Measured with immunoSEQ multiplex PCR; TCRdb has only the in-frame clones, and not every one. Here the sample spans some 210,000 clones, about 78% being singletons. Study outcomes and limitations: Roughly even sequencing depth across donors was the assumption behind the presence/absence analyses. As was reported, the classifier diagnosed cytomegalovirus status with high specificity and sensitivity.

The CDR3 runs 13 residues. Germline V CDR1 and CDR2: SNHLY, FYNNEI. Trimming shortened V by 8 bases and J by 1 base, and 9 bases separated the two germline ends. Concerning this clone itself: The target antigen is unknown.

This chain links TRBV2 with TRBJ1-5; possibly TRBD1 for D (6 bases). This TCR was recovered from a male donor in good health and CMV-seronegative. Specimen: PBMCs. The CDR3 DNA reads TGTGCCAGCGAAAGGGGGAGCAATCAGCCCCAGCATTTT. Protein: CASERGSNQPQHF.